The 9 T cell receptor beta chains below all came from one sample that was sequenced in a study of post-analysis software for immune sequencing data. For these receptors, no antigen is known. TCR beta libraries were prepared from cDNA with unique molecular identifiers. TCRdb ran MiXCR on the PCR reads and lists one entry per CDR3 protein. The sample records approximately 160,000 distinct CDR3 sequences, roughly 31% being singletons. General study points: Roughly five TRBV segments appeared more often in patients than in controls, and TRBV5-6, TRBV5-1 and TRBV20-1 were among these.

Sequencing was performed on blood. These TCRs come from a girl aged 5-17 years with multiple sclerosis.

Points on this clonotype: Germline and junction disagree at one end, which may indicate a read error. The chain links TRBV5-1 to TRBJ2-7, with TRBD2 matching 9 bases. Germline V lookup: CDR1 SGHRS, CDR2 YFSETQ. The CDR3 loop spans 16 amino acids. This chain's CDR3 is CVSSLAASGAPYEQYF. CDR3 coding DNA: TGCGTCAGCAGCTTGGCAGCTAGCGGGGCCCCCTACGAGCAGTACTTC.

This clonotype was counted many times. The chain is built from TRBV7-9 and TRBJ2-7; 7 nucleotides align to TRBD1. CDR3 length equals 14 residues. Looked up from germline, CDR1 is SEHNR and CDR2 is FQNEAQ (reference sequence). With V trimmed by 5 bases and J by 3 bases, 7 bases remained unmatched. The CDR3 here is CASSATGADYEQYF. CDR3 DNA sequence: TGTGCCAGCAGCGCAACAGGGGCAGACTACGAGCAGTACTTC.

CDR3 nucleotide sequence: TGTGCCAGCAGCCTTGATGGGGACAATGAGCAGTTCTTC. This translates into CASSLDGDNEQFF. V and J are TRBV11-3 and TRBJ2-1; D is ambiguous. Germline-derived CDR1 and CDR2 are SGHNT and YENEEA. The CDR3 has 13 residues. The V end was cut by 5 bases, the J end by 5 bases, with 10 bases between.

This clonotype was seen a handful of times. V and J are TRBV7-9 and TRBJ2-7; 8 bases are a match to TRBD2. With 2 bases clipped from V and 1 base from J, the junction kept 4 bases outside the gene matches. This CDR3 comprises 15 residues. Germline V lookup: CDR1 SEHNR, CDR2 FQNEAQ (reference sequence). The CDR3 coding sequence is TGTGCCAGCAGCTTAAGCGGGAGAAGTTCCTACGAGCAGTACTTC. Its protein product is CASSLSGRSSYEQYF.

DNA for the CDR3: TGTGCCAGCAGTGTGACAGCTAACTATGGCTACACCTTC. Translating gives CASSVTANYGYTF. The V call is TRBV12-3 or TRBV12-4, the J call TRBJ1-2; D perhaps matches TRBD1 (5 bases). Trimming removed 5 bases at V and 0 bases at J, with 7 bases between. The CDR3 is 13 amino acids.

This clonotype was counted only a few times. The chain is built from TRBV6-2 or TRBV6-3 and TRBJ1-4; D remains ambiguous. Germline CDR1 is MNHEY and CDR2 is SVGEGT. This CDR3 comprises 15 residues. The germline V and J ends were trimmed by 6 bases and 5 bases, with 16 bases remaining between them. The CDR3 DNA reads TGTGCCAGCAGCCCGTACGCGGGGAGGAATGAAAAACTGTTTTTT. Its protein is CASSPYAGRNEKLFF.

Note on this clonotype: A much larger clone sits a single nucleotide away, making a read error possible. This chain uses TRBV10-3 with TRBJ2-1, with 13 bases matching TRBD2. This CDR3 is built from 13 residues. Looked up from germline, CDR1 is ENHRY and CDR2 is SYGVKD. CDR3 in amino acids: CVTQLAGGDEQFF. DNA of the CDR3: TGTGTCACCCAACTAGCGGGAGGGGATGAGCAGTTCTTC.

V gene TRBV6-6 combines with J gene TRBJ2-7; 7 bases line up with TRBD1. Germline values: CDR1 MNHNY, CDR2 SVGAGI (reference sequence). Germline trimming cut 6 bases from V and 7 bases from J; bases unmatched to any gene: 9. This CDR3 is 13 amino acids long. The CDR3 spells CASSQRGREEQYF. Here the CDR3 DNA reads TGTGCCAGCAGCCAAAGGGGGCGAGAGGAGCAGTACTTC.

This chain links TRBV7-9 with TRBJ1-1; TRBD1 might be the D (5 bases). CDR3 size: 13 residues. V lost 1 base to trimming and J lost 8 bases, with 11 bases between them. The germline CDR1 and CDR2 sequences are SEHNR and FQNEAQ (reference sequence). The CDR3, as DNA: TGTGCCAGCAGCTTAGAGGTTCGGGGCGAAGCTTTCTTT. Residues: CASSLEVRGEAFF.